Below, 8 T cell receptor beta chains from the same sample are listed, as sequenced in a study of Graves' ophthalmopathy and Graves' hyperthyroidism. The sequenced template was RNA, covering the TCR beta CDR3 region. First-round RT-PCR with HTBI primers preceded a second-round multiplex PCR. One entry per CDR3 protein results from TCRdb running MiXCR on the multiplex PCR reads. The sample consists of some 520,000 distinct CDR3 sequences, 13% to 15% of them appearing once. Material for sequencing was blood. These receptors were taken from a woman aged 25 to 39 with Graves' ophthalmopathy.

This clonotype was seen ten or more times. The chain is built from TRBV10-3 and TRBJ1-2; 7 positions match TRBD1. The trim removed 7 bases at V and 8 bases at J, leaving 13 bases unmatched. Germline V lookup: CDR1 ENHRY, CDR2 SYGVKD. The CDR3 is 14 amino acids. The CDR3 loop is CAINNFQGDYGYTF. The CDR3 DNA sequence: TGTGCCATCAACAACTTTCAGGGGGATTACGGCTACACCTTC.

The CDR3 loop is CASTLGPYTEAFF. CDR3 DNA sequence: TGTGCCAGCACTCTAGGGCCTTACACTGAAGCTTTCTTT. This chain uses TRBV2 with TRBJ1-1; D is unresolved. V lost 7 bases, J lost 3 bases, and 12 bases lay in between. The CDR3 contains 13 residues. The germline V gene encodes CDR1 SNHLY and CDR2 FYNNEI.

This clonotype was observed at least ten times. The J gene is TRBJ1-1, the V gene TRBV20-1, with D perhaps TRBD1 (6 bases). This CDR3 contains 13 residues. The germline gives CDR1 DFQATT, CDR2 SNEGSKA (reference sequence). The CDR3 region has the DNA TGCAGGCAAGGACAGCCCTCCGGGATGGAAGCTTTCTTT. Protein product: CRQGQPSGMEAFF.

Comment on this clonotype: This may come from a read error, since a much larger clone is one base off. This sequence joins TRBV11-2 and TRBJ2-2, with D possibly being TRBD2 (5 bases). Per germline, CDR1 SGHAT and CDR2 FQNNGV. The CDR3 has 15 residues. CDR3 DNA sequence: TGTGCCAGCAGGTATAGTCGTCAGCTCACCGGGGAGCCGTTTTTT. The encoded protein is CASRYSRQLTGEPFF.

In this sample, this clonotype turned up many times. The J gene is TRBJ1-1, the V gene TRBV7-9, with D tentatively TRBD1 (5 bases). This CDR3 is built from 12 residues. V gave up 8 bases and J gave up 1 base, with 8 bases separating them. Germline-derived CDR1 and CDR2 are SEHNR and FQNEAQ (reference sequence). In nucleotides, the CDR3 is TGTGCCAGCTATACAGGGAACACTGAAGCTTTCTTT. Translating it yields CASYTGNTEAFF.

The sample holds many counts of this clonotype. The chain is built from TRBV30 and TRBJ1-2; D is possibly TRBD1 (5 bases). The CDR3 length is 15 residues. CDR1 is GTSNPN, CDR2 SVGIG, per germline (reference sequence). Trimming left V 4 bases short and J 4 bases short, with 19 bases between. CDR3 loop: CAWTPGPNKGYGYTF. The CDR3 DNA reads as TGTGCCTGGACCCCGGGACCCAACAAGGGCTATGGCTACACCTTC.

This clonotype was counted ten times or more. The gene calls are TRBV28 and TRBJ2-7; D is tentatively TRBD1 or TRBD2 (5 bases each). V lost 6 bases to trimming and J lost 2 bases, with 14 bases between them. The CDR3 is 14 residues long. Germline lookup yields CDR1 MDHEN and CDR2 SYDVKM. CDR3 DNA sequence: TGTGCCAGCAGCACCGGGACGGAACCCTACGAGCAGTACTTC. Protein sequence: CASSTGTEPYEQYF. Combining the CDR3 with reference TRBV28 and TRBJ2-7 gives the whole variable domain DVKVTQSSRYLVKRTGEKVFLECVQDMDHENMFWYRQDPGLGLRLIYFSYDVKMKEKGDIPEGYSVSREKKERFSLILESASTNQTSMYLCASSTGTEPYEQYFGPGTRLTVT.

In its sample, this clonotype was seen many times. The J gene is TRBJ1-2, the V gene TRBV29-1; D is ambiguous. Germline V lookup: CDR1 SQVTM, CDR2 ANQGSEA. The CDR3 sequence is 13 residues long. V was shortened by 5 bases and J by 4 bases, with 14 bases between the two germline ends. The CDR3 nucleotides are TGCAGCGTTCTGGCCCCGGGGAGCTATGGCTACACCTTC. Protein product: CSVLAPGSYGYTF.